The 3 T cell receptor beta chains below all came from one sample that was sequenced in a study of cytomegalovirus exposure and HLA in healthy donors. The PCR ran on 60 Vbeta and 13 Jbeta primers. The table came from immunoSEQ multiplex PCR; TCRdb's copy has only in-frame clones and leaves some out. The sample includes about 170,000 clones, about 65% of them seen just once. The sequenced material came from PBMCs. These receptors all come from a girl aged 5 to 17 in good health and CMV-seronegative.

The J gene is TRBJ2-1, the V gene TRBV7-9, with TRBD1 matching over 12 bases. This CDR3 spans 15 amino acids. Per the germline V gene, CDR1 is SEHNR and CDR2 is FQNEAQ (reference sequence). J gave up 10 bases and V 2 bases, and 6 bases lay outside the gene matches. CDR3 amino acids: CASSLPGQGAREQFF. The CDR3 region has the DNA TGTGCCAGCAGCTTACCGGGACAGGGGGCTAGGGAGCAGTTCTTC.

This rearrangement joins TRBV7-9 to TRBJ1-2; no firm D call. There are 15 residues in the CDR3. The germline gives CDR1 SEHNR, CDR2 FQNEAQ (reference sequence). Trimming took off 2 bases at V and 2 bases at J, with 12 bases between the two ends. The CDR3 here is CASSLNLARNYGYTF. CDR3 DNA sequence: TGTGCCAGCAGCTTAAATTTAGCAAGGAACTATGGCTACACCTTC.

This chain uses TRBV28 with TRBJ1-4; D remains ambiguous. The CDR3 totals 14 residues. Per the germline V gene, CDR1 is MDHEN and CDR2 is SYDVKM. V lost 2 bases, J lost 7 bases, and 11 bases lay in between. CDR3 DNA: TGTGCCAGCAGTTTACTCCCTACCGGTGAAAAACTGTTTTTT. Its protein product is CASSLLPTGEKLFF.